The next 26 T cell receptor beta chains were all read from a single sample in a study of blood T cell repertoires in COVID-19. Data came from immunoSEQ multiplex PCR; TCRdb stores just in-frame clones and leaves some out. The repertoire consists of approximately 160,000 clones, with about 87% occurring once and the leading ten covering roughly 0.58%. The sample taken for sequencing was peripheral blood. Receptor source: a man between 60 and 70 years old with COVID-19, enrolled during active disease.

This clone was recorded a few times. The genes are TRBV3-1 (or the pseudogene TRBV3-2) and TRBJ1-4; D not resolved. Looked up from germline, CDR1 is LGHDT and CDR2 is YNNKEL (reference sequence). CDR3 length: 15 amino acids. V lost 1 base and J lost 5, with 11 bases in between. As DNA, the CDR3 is TGTGCCAGCAGCCAAGGTGGCCAGTCAAATGAAAAACTGTTTTTT. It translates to CASSQGGQSNEKLFF.

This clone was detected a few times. The CDR3 coding sequence is TGTGCCAGCAGCCAAGGTGGCAGGGGGAATAATTCACCCCTCCACTTT. Protein product: CASSQGGRGNNSPLHF. This sequence joins TRBV14 and TRBJ1-6; 7 positions agree with TRBD1. Germline CDR1 is SGHDN and CDR2 is FVKESK. This CDR3 has 16 amino acids. V trimming: 1 base; J trimming: 5 bases; junction bases outside the gene matches: 5.

Here the CDR3 reads CASSIGPRGYSNQPQHF. In DNA form, the CDR3 reads TGTGCCAGTAGTATAGGCCCTCGGGGATATAGCAATCAGCCCCAGCATTTT. The chain has TRBV19 and TRBJ1-5, with D unclear. The CDR3 consists of 17 residues. Trimming cost V 1 base and J 0 bases, with 13 bases left between them. Germline CDR1 LNHDA, CDR2 SQIVND (reference sequence). The full variable domain, in which reference TRBV19 and TRBJ1-5 provide the parts outside the CDR3, is DGGITQSPKYLFRKEGQNVTLSCEQNLNHDAMYWYRQDPGQGLRLIYYSQIVNDFQKGDIAEGYSVSREKKESFPLTVTSAQKNPTAFYLCASSIGPRGYSNQPQHFGDGTRLSIL.

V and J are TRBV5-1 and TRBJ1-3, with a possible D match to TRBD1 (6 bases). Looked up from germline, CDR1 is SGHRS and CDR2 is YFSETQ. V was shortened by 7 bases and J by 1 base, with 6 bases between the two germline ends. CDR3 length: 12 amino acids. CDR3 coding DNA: TGCGCCAGCCAGGGGTCTGGAAACACCATATATTTT. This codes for CASQGSGNTIYF.

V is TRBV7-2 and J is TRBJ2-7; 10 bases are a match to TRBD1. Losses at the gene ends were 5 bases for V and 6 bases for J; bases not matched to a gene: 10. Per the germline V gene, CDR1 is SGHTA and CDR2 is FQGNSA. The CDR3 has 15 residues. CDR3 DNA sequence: TGTGCCAGCAGCCCTGGAGGACAGGGGGAGGGCGAGCAGTACTTC. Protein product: CASSPGGQGEGEQYF.

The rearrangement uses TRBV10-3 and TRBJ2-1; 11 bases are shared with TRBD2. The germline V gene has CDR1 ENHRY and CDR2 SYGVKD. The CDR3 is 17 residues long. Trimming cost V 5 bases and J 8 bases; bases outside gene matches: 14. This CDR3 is CAISHPLAGAASDEQFF. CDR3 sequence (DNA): TGTGCCATCAGTCATCCACTAGCGGGAGCGGCTAGCGATGAGCAGTTCTTC.

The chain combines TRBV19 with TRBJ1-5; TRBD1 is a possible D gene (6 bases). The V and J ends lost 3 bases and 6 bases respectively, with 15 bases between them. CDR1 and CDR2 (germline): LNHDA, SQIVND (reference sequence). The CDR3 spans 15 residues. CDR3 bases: TGTGCCAGTAGTATCGTTATACAGGGAGTTCAGCCCCAGCATTTT. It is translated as CASSIVIQGVQPQHF.

For the CDR3, the DNA is TGTGCCAGCAGTGACTCGAGTAGTAATGAGCAGTTCTTC. Amino acids: CASSDSSSNEQFF. This chain joins TRBV6-4 and TRBJ2-1; D gene uncertain. The V end lost 0 bases, the J end lost 7 bases, and 7 bases lay between the germline ends. The CDR3 has 13 residues. Germline CDR1 MRHNA, CDR2 SNTAGT.

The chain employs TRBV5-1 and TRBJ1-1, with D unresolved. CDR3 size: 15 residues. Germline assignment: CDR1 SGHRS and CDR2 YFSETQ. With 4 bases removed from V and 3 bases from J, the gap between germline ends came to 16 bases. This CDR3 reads CASSIMTWEDTEAFF. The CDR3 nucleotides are TGCGCCAGCAGCATTATGACCTGGGAGGACACTGAAGCTTTCTTT. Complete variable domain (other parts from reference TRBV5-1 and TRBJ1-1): KAGVTQTPRYLIKTRGQQVTLSCSPISGHRSVSWYQQTPGQGLQFLFEYFSETQRNKGNFPGRFSGRQFSNSRSEMNVSTLELGDSALYLCASSIMTWEDTEAFFGQGTRLTVV.

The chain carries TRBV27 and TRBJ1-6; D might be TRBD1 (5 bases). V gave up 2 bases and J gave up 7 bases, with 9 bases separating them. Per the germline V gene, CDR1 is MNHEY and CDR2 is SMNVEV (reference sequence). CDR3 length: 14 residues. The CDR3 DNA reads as TGTGCCAGCAGTTTAGACAGATTAAATTCACCCCTCCACTTT. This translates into CASSLDRLNSPLHF.

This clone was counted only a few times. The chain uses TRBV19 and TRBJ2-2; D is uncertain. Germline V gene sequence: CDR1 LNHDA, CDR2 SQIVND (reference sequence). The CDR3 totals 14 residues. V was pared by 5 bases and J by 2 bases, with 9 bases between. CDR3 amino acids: CASSAQANTGELFF. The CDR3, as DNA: TGTGCCAGTAGTGCCCAGGCCAACACCGGGGAGCTGTTTTTT. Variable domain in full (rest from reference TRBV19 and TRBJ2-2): DGGITQSPKYLFRKEGQNVTLSCEQNLNHDAMYWYRQDPGQGLRLIYYSQIVNDFQKGDIAEGYSVSREKKESFPLTVTSAQKNPTAFYLCASSAQANTGELFFGEGSRLTVL.

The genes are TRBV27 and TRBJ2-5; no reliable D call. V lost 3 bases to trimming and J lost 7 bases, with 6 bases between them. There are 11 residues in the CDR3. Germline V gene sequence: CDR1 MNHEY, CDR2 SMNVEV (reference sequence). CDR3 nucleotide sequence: TGTGCCAGCAGTTTTATGCGGACCCAGTACTTC. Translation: CASSFMRTQYF.

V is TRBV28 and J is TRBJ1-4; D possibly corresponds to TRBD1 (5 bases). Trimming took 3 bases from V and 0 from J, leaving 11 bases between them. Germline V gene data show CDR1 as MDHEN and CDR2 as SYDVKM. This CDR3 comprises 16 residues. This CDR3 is CASSFRDSTTNEKLFF. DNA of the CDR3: TGTGCCAGCAGTTTCAGGGATTCGACAACTAATGAAAAACTGTTTTTT.

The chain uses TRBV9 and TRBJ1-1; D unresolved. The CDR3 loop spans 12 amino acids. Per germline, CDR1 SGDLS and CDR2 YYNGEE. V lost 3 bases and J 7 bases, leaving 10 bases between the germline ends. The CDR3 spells CASSGDSYEAFF. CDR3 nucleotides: TGTGCCAGCAGCGGAGACTCCTATGAAGCTTTCTTT.

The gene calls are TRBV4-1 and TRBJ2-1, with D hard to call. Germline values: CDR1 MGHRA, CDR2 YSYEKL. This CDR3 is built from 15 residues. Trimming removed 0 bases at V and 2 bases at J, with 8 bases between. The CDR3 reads CASSQDPTTYNEQFF. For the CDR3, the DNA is TGCGCCAGCAGCCAAGACCCTACCACCTACAATGAGCAGTTCTTC.

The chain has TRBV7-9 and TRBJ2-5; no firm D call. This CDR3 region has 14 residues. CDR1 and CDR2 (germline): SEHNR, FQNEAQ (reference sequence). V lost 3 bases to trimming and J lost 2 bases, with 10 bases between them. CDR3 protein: CASSLRRSQETQYF. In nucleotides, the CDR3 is TGTGCCAGCAGCTTGCGTCGATCTCAAGAGACCCAGTACTTC.

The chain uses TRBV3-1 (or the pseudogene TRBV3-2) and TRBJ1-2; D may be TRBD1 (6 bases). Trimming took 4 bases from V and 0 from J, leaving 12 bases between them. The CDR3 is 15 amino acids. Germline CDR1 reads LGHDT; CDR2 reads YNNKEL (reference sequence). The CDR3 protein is CASSPGTPANYGYTF. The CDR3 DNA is TGTGCCAGCAGCCCAGGGACACCAGCTAACTATGGCTACACCTTC.

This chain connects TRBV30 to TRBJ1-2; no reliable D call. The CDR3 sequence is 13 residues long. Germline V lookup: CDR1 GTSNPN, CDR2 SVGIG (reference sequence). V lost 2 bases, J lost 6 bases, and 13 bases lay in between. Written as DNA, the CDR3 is TGTGCCTGGAGTAACAGTTTGTTCCATGGCTACACCTTC. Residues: CAWSNSLFHGYTF.

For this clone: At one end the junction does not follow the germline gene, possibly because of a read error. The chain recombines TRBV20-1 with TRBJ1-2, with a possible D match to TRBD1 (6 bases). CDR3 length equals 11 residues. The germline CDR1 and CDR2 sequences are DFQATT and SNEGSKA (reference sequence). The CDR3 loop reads CSAPNLQGFAF. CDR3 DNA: TGCAGTGCGCCGAACCTTCAGGGGTTTGCCTTC.

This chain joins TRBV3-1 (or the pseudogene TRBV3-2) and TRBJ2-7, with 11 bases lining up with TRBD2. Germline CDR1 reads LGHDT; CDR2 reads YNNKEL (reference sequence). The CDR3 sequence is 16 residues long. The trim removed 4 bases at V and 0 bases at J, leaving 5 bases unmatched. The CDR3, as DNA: TGTGCCAGCAGCCCCATAGCGGGGGGGTCCTCCTACGAGCAGTACTTC. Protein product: CASSPIAGGSSYEQYF.

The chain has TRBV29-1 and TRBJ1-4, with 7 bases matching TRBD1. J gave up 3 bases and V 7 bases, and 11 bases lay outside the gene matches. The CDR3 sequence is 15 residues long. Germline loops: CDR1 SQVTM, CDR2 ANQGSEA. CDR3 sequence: CSAGPNRGANEKLFF. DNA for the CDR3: TGCAGCGCCGGGCCCAACAGGGGTGCTAATGAAAAACTGTTTTTT.

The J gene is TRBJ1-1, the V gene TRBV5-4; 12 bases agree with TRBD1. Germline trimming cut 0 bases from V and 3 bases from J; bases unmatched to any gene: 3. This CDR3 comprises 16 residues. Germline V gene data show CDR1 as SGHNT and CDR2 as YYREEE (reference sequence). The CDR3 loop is CASSLGGTGGHTEAFF. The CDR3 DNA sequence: TGTGCCAGCAGCTTGGGTGGGACAGGGGGCCACACTGAAGCTTTCTTT. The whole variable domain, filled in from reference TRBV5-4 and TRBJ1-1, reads ETGVTQSPTHLIKTRGQQVTLRCSSQSGHNTVSWYQQALGQGPQFIFQYYREEENGRGNFPPRFSGLQFPNYSSELNVNALELDDSALYLCASSLGGTGGHTEAFFGQGTRLTVV.

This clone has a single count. CDR3 bases: TGTGCCAGAAGCCCAGAGGGTAGGGTCGCTAATGAAAAACTGTTTTTT. Translating it yields CARSPEGRVANEKLFF. The chain employs TRBV7-5 and TRBJ1-4. TRBV7-5 is recorded as a pseudogene. This CDR3 has 16 residues.

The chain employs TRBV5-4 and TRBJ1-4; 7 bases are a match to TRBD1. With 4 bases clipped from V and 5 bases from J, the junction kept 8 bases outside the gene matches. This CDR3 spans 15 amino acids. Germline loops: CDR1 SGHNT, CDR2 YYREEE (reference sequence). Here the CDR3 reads CASSEDTGANEKLFF. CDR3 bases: TGTGCCAGCAGCGAGGATACAGGGGCCAATGAAAAACTGTTTTTT.

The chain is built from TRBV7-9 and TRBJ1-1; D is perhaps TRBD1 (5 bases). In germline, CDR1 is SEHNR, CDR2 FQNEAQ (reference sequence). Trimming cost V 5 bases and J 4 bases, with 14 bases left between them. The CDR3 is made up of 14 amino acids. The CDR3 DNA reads TGTGCCAGCAGCCCGGCAGGGTTTGGCACTGAAGCTTTCTTT. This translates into CASSPAGFGTEAFF.

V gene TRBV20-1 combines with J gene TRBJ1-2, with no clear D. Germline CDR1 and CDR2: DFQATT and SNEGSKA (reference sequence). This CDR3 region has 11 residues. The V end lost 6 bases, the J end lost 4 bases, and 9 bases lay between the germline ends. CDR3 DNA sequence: TGCAGTGCAAACCCGGGCTATGGCTACACCTTC. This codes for CSANPGYGYTF.